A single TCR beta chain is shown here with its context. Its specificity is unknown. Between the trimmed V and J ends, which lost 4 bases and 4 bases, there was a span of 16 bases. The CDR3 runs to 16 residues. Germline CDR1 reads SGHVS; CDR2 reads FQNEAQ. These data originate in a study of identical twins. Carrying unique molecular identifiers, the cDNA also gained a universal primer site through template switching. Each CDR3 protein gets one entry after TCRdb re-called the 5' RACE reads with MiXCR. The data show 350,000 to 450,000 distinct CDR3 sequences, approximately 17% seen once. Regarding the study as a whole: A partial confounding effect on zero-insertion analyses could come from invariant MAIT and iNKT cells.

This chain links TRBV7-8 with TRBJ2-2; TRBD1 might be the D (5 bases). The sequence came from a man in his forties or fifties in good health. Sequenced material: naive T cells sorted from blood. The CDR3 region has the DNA TGTGCCAGCAGCTCAGGACACTTCAAGAGCACCGGGGAGCTGTTTTTT. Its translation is CASSSGHFKSTGELFF.